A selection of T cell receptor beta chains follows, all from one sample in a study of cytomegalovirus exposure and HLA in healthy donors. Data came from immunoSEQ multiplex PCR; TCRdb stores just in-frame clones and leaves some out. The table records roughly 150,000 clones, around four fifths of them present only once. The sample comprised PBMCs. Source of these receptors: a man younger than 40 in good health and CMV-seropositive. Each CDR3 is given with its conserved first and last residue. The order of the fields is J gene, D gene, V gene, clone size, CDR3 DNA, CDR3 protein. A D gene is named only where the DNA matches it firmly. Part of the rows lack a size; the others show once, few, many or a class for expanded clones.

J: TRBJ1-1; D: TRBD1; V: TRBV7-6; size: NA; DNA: TGTGCCAGCAGCGCCTACAGGGGGAACACTGAAGCTTTCTTT; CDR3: CASSAYRGNTEAFF
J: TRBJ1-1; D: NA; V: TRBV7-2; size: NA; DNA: TGTGCCAGCAGTTTTTCCGTTGGACAAACTGAAGCTTTCTTT; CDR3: CASSFSVGQTEAFF
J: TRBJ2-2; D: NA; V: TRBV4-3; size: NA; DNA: TGCGCCAGCAGCCAAGATCCAGCGAACACCGGGGAGCTGTTTTTT; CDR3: CASSQDPANTGELFF
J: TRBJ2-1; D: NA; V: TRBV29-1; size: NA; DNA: TGCAGCGTTGAGGCCGGGTCCAATGAGCAGTTCTTC; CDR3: CSVEAGSNEQFF
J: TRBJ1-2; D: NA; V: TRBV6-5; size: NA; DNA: TGTGCCAGCAGTTGGTCGGGCAGGGGAAGTGATGGCTACACCTTC; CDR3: CASSWSGRGSDGYTF
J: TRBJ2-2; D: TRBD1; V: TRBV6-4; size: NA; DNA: TGTGCCAGCAGTGACGGGACAGGGGGCCACGGGGAGCTGTTTTTT; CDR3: CASSDGTGGHGELFF
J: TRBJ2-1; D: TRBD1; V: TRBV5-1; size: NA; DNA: TGCGCCAGCAGCTTCCTGGACAGGACGGATGAGCAGTTCTTC; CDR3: CASSFLDRTDEQFF
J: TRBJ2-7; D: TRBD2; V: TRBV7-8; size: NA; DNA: TGTGCCAGCAGCTTAGCTGCGCTAGCGGAGATGATCTACGAGCAGTACTTC; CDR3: CASSLAALAEMIYEQYF
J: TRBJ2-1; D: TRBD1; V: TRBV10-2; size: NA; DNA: TGCGCCAGCAGTGGGGACAGGGAGATATACAATGAGCAGTTCTTC; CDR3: CASSGDREIYNEQFF
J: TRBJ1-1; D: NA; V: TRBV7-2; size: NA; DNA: TGTGCCAGCAGGCCGACAGTTGGAATCACTGAAGCTTTCTTT; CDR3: CASRPTVGITEAFF
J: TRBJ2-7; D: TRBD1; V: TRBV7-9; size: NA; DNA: TGTGCCAGCAGCCTAAGGAGGACAGGGTTGGAGGAGCAGTACTTC; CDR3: CASSLRRTGLEEQYF
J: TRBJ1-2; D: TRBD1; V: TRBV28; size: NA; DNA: TGTGCCAGCAGTTTCGACAGGGGCTTAAGAACTCCTGTGGACTATGGCTACACCTTC; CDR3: CASSFDRGLRTPVDYGYTF
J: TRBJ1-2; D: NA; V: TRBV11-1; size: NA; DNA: TGTGCCAGCAGCGCGAGACCGGGTACGAACTATGGCTACACCTTC; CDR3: CASSARPGTNYGYTF
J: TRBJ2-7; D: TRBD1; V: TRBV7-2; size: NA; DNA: TGTGCCAGCAGCCTCAGGGCCCGTTGGACAGGGGTCTCCTACGAGCAGTACTTC; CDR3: CASSLRARWTGVSYEQYF
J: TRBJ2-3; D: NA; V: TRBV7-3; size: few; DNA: TGTGCCAGCAGCTTCCCAAACACAGATACGCAGTATTTT; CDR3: CASSFPNTDTQYF
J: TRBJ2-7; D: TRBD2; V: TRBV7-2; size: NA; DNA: TGTGCCAGCAGCCTGACTGGCGGGGGGACCTACGAGCAGTACTTC; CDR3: CASSLTGGGTYEQYF
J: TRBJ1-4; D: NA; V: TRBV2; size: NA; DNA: TGTGCCAGTTGGACGGAGGTGGAAAAACTGTTTTTT; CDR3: CASWTEVEKLFF
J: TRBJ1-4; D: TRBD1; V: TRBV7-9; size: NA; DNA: TGTGCCAGCAGTACGGACAGGGTGGAAAAACTGTTTTTT; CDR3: CASSTDRVEKLFF
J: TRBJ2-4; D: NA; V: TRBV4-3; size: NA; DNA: TGCGCCAGCAGCCAAGCAGAGGGAAACATTCAGTACTTC; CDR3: CASSQAEGNIQYF
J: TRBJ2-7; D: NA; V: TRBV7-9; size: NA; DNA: TGTGCCAGCAGCTTAGTTCTGTACGAGCAGTACTTC; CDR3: CASSLVLYEQYF
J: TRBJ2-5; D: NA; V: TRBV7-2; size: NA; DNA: TGTGCCAGCAGCTTAGGTAGACAAGAGACCCAGTACTTC; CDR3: CASSLGRQETQYF
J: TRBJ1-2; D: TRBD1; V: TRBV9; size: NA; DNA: TGTGCCAGCAGCGTAGAGGCAGGGGGCGACTATGGCTACACCTTC; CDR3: CASSVEAGGDYGYTF
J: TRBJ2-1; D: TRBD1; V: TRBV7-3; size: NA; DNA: TGTGCCAGCAGCCAAGACAGGGAGAATGAGCAGTTCTTC; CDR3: CASSQDRENEQFF
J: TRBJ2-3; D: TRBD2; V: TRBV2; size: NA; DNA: TGTGCCAGCATGCGGGAGGTCGCGCAGTATTTT; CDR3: CASMREVAQYF
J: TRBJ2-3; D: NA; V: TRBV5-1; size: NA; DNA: TGCGCCAGCAGCTTAAGAGCTAACCCAGATACGCAGTATTTT; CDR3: CASSLRANPDTQYF
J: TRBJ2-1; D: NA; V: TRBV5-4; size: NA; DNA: TGTGCCAGCAGCTCTGCTACGGGGGGCGGGGTTTGGAATGAGCAGTTCTTC; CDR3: CASSSATGGGVWNEQFF
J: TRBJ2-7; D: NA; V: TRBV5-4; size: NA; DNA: TGTGCCAGCAGCTTGGAACAGGGAGGGCAGGACGAGCAGTACTTC; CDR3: CASSLEQGGQDEQYF
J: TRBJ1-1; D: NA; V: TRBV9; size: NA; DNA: TGTGCCAGCAGCGTAGGCGGCAGAACCACTGAAGCTTTCTTT; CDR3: CASSVGGRTTEAFF
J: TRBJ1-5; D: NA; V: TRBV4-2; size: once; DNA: TGTGCCAGCAGCCAAGATTTCGGCAGGCCCAATCAGCCCCAGCATTTT; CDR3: CASSQDFGRPNQPQHF
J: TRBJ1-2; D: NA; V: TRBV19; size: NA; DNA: TGTGCCAGTAGTATAAAAGGGGTTAACTATGGCTACACCTTC; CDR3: CASSIKGVNYGYTF
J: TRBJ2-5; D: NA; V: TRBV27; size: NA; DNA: TGTGCCAGCAGTCGGACAGATCAAGAGACCCAGTACTTC; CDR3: CASSRTDQETQYF
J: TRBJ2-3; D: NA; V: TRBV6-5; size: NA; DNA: TGTGCCAGCAGTTACTCTGGGCTAGCGCCCACAGATACGCAGTATTTT; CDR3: CASSYSGLAPTDTQYF
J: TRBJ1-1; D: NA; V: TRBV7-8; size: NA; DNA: TGTGCCAGCACCCTAGGACGAGACAGCAAAGCTTTCTTT; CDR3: CASTLGRDSKAFF
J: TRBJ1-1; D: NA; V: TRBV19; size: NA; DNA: TGTGCAGTTCGTCAGGGTCGGAGCACTGAAGCTTTCTTT; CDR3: CAVRQGRSTEAFF
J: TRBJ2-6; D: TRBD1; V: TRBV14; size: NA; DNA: TGTGCCAGCAGCCAAGGCAGGGGGCGCGGTGGGGCCAACGTCCTGACTTTC; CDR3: CASSQGRGRGGANVLTF
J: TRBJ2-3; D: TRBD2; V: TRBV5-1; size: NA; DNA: TGCGCCAGCAGCCTTTGGGGGGGGTGGACAGATACGCAGTATTTT; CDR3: CASSLWGGWTDTQYF
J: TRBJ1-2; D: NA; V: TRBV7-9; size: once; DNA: TGTGCCAGCAGCTCAACAGCGGGGGCCCCTCTCTATGCTGGCTACACCTTC; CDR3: CASSSTAGAPLYAGYTF
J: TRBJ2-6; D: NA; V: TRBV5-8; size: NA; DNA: TGTGCCAGCAGCCCGTACTCTGGGGCCAACGTCCTGACTTTC; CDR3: CASSPYSGANVLTF
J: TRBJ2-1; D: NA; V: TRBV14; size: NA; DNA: TGTGCCAGCAGCCAAGCCTCGAGCTCCTACAATGAGCAGTTCTTC; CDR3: CASSQASSSYNEQFF
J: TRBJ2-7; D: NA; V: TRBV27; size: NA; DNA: TGTGCCAGCAGTTTATCGGCAGGAGGCCCATTTTACGAGCAGTACTTC; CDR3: CASSLSAGGPFYEQYF
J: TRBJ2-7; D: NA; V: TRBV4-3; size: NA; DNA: TGCGCCAGCAGCCAAATACAGGGAAACTACGAGCAGTACTTC; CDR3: CASSQIQGNYEQYF
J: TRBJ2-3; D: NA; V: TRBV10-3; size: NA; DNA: TGTGCCATCAGTGAGCCGGGGGGCACAGATACGCAGTATTTT; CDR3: CAISEPGGTDTQYF
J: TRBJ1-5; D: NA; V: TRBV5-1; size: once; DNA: TGCGCCAGCAGCTTGGAAGCCGGGAGAGGCAATCAGCCCCAGCATTTT; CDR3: CASSLEAGRGNQPQHF
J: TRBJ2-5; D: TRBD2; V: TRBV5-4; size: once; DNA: TGTGCCAGCAGCTCCGGGACTAGTTCACAAGAGACCCAGTACTTC; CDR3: CASSSGTSSQETQYF
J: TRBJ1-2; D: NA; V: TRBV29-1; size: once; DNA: TGCAGCGCCACAGTGGGGGCCAGGGAAGGATTCGGCTACACCTTC; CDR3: CSATVGAREGFGYTF